Listed below are T cell receptor beta chains from one sample, sequenced in a study of CD8 T cells in ankylosing spondylitis. TCRdb itself ran the 5' RACE reads through MiXCR, one entry per CDR3 protein. The table has 200,000 to 250,000 distinct CDR3 sequences, approximately 30% seen once; the top ten hold around 4.2%. Source material: blood, either unsorted or a sorted T cell fraction (not recorded which). The receptors were sampled from a male donor with ankylosing spondylitis or in good health (not recorded which). Each CDR3 is given with its conserved first and last residue. D genes are given only for firm matches. Not every row has a clone size; where given, it reads once, few, many or a size class.

cdr3_aa: CASSRSQDSTDTQYF
cdr3_nt: TGTGCCAGCAGCCGAAGCCAGGATAGCACAGATACGCAGTATTTT
clone_size: -
cdr3_length: 15
j_call: TRBJ2-3
v_call: TRBV7-9
d_call: -

cdr3_aa: CSALTTGLYTDTQYF
cdr3_nt: TGCAGTGCCTTGACGACGGGACTCTACACAGATACGCAGTATTTT
clone_size: many
cdr3_length: 15
j_call: TRBJ2-3
v_call: TRBV20-1
d_call: -

cdr3_aa: CSARDLAGGPRNEQFF
cdr3_nt: TGCAGTGCTAGAGACCTAGCGGGGGGGCCGAGGAATGAGCAGTTCTTC
clone_size: -
cdr3_length: 16
j_call: TRBJ2-1
v_call: TRBV20-1
d_call: TRBD2

cdr3_aa: CAISPGTTQETQYF
cdr3_nt: TGTGCCATCAGCCCCGGGACTACCCAAGAGACCCAGTACTTC
clone_size: few
cdr3_length: 14
j_call: TRBJ2-5
v_call: TRBV10-3
d_call: TRBD2

cdr3_aa: CASSYGLGTQYF
cdr3_nt: TGTGCCAGCAGTTACGGCCTTGGGACCCAGTACTTC
clone_size: -
cdr3_length: 12
j_call: TRBJ2-5
v_call: TRBV6-5
d_call: -

cdr3_aa: CASSLGTLRGNTEAFF
cdr3_nt: TGTGCCAGCAGTTTAGGGACCTTAAGGGGGAACACTGAAGCTTTCTTT
clone_size: -
cdr3_length: 16
j_call: TRBJ1-1
v_call: TRBV12-3/TRBV12-4
d_call: -

cdr3_aa: CASSYRVNQPQHF
cdr3_nt: TGTGCCAGCAGTTACAGGGTCAATCAGCCCCAGCATTTT
clone_size: -
cdr3_length: 13
j_call: TRBJ1-5
v_call: TRBV6-5
d_call: -

cdr3_aa: CSARPPLRDTEAFF
cdr3_nt: TGCAGTGCTAGACCACCGCTCCGGGACACCGAAGCTTTCTTT
clone_size: -
cdr3_length: 14
j_call: TRBJ1-1
v_call: TRBV20-1
d_call: -

cdr3_aa: CASSLGASGRANEKLFF
cdr3_nt: TGTGCCAGCAGCCTGGGGGCGAGTGGCAGAGCTAATGAAAAACTGTTTTTT
clone_size: -
cdr3_length: 17
j_call: TRBJ1-4
v_call: TRBV11-3
d_call: -

cdr3_aa: CASNWETQYF
cdr3_nt: TGTGCCAGCAACTGGGAAACGCAGTATTTT
clone_size: -
cdr3_length: 10
j_call: TRBJ2-3
v_call: TRBV27
d_call: -

cdr3_aa: CASSLAGRDYEQYF
cdr3_nt: TGTGCCAGCAGTTTAGCAGGTCGGGACTACGAGCAGTACTTC
clone_size: -
cdr3_length: 14
j_call: TRBJ2-7
v_call: TRBV12-3/TRBV12-4
d_call: -

cdr3_aa: CASSGEGTYEQYF
cdr3_nt: TGTGCCAGCAGCGGGGAGGGAACCTACGAGCAGTACTTC
clone_size: few
cdr3_length: 13
j_call: TRBJ2-7
v_call: TRBV6-1
d_call: TRBD2

cdr3_aa: CSARRLAGGVSHEQYF
cdr3_nt: TGCAGTGCTAGGCGGCTAGCGGGGGGCGTCTCCCACGAGCAGTACTTC
clone_size: few
cdr3_length: 16
j_call: TRBJ2-7
v_call: TRBV20-1
d_call: TRBD2

cdr3_aa: CSTRGGYQETQYF
cdr3_nt: TGCAGCACACGAGGGGGGTACCAAGAGACCCAGTACTTC
clone_size: -
cdr3_length: 13
j_call: TRBJ2-5
v_call: TRBV29-1
d_call: -

cdr3_aa: CSAGGGGGGDTQYF
cdr3_nt: TGCAGTGCAGGGGGGGGCGGGGGCGGAGATACGCAGTATTTT
clone_size: few
cdr3_length: 14
j_call: TRBJ2-3
v_call: TRBV20-1
d_call: -

cdr3_aa: CSAAGHFNYGYTF
cdr3_nt: TGCAGTGCTGCCGGACACTTTAACTATGGCTACACCTTC
clone_size: few
cdr3_length: 13
j_call: TRBJ1-2
v_call: TRBV20-1
d_call: -

cdr3_aa: CASSFVTTNTGELFF
cdr3_nt: TGCGCCAGCAGCTTCGTGACAACGAACACCGGGGAGCTGTTTTTT
clone_size: few
cdr3_length: 15
j_call: TRBJ2-2
v_call: TRBV5-1
d_call: -

cdr3_aa: CSTGQETQYF
cdr3_nt: TGCAGTACAGGGCAAGAGACCCAGTACTTC
clone_size: -
cdr3_length: 10
j_call: TRBJ2-5
v_call: TRBV20-1
d_call: -

cdr3_aa: CASSRKDYLGTDTQYF
cdr3_nt: TGCGCCAGCAGCCGAAAGGACTATCTGGGCACAGATACGCAGTATTTT
clone_size: once
cdr3_length: 16
j_call: TRBJ2-3
v_call: TRBV4-1
d_call: -

cdr3_aa: CSAGGVNEQYF
cdr3_nt: TGCAGTGCGGGGGGAGTGAACGAGCAGTACTTC
clone_size: -
cdr3_length: 11
j_call: TRBJ2-7
v_call: TRBV20-1
d_call: -